One sample yielded the 3 T cell receptor beta chains listed below, sequenced in a study of beta chain features in type 1 diabetes. Isolated RNA was reverse transcribed in full, so expressed TCRB transcripts were sequenced. Assay: immunoSEQ multiplex PCR; the TCRdb copy retains only in-frame clones and omits some. The sample records under 450,000 clones, around 15% being singletons. Sequencing was done on a sample of naive CD4+ T cells from blood. These receptor sequences come from a woman under 30 in good health.

There are a few counts of this clone. The chain uses TRBV5-1 and TRBJ2-3; TRBD2 matches 12 bases. The germline gives CDR1 SGHRS, CDR2 YFSETQ. CDR3 length: 15 residues. Losses at the gene ends were 4 bases for V and 2 bases for J; bases not matched to a gene: 2. The CDR3 DNA is TGCGCCAGCAGCCGGACTAGCGGGGCCACAGATACGCAGTATTTT. This translates into CASSRTSGATDTQYF.

This sequence joins TRBV5-1 and TRBJ2-5; TRBD1 is a possible D gene (6 bases). Trimming shortened V by 0 bases and J by 11 bases, and 17 bases separated the two germline ends. Germline values: CDR1 SGHRS, CDR2 YFSETQ. The CDR3 spans 14 residues. CDR3 in DNA: TGCGCCAGCAGCTTGGGGCAGGGGTTAGAGGAGCAGTACTTC. It translates to CASSLGQGLEEQYF.

V and J are TRBV9 and TRBJ2-4; 13 nucleotides agree with TRBD2. The J segment lost 0 bases and the V segment lost 2 bases, leaving 2 bases of the junction unmatched. Germline V gives CDR1 SGDLS, CDR2 YYNGEE. The CDR3 has 17 amino acids. Here the CDR3 DNA reads TGTGCCAGCAGCGTTGGACTAGCGGGAGTAGCCAAAAACATTCAGTACTTC. As protein: CASSVGLAGVAKNIQYF. The complete variable domain, with remaining parts taken from reference TRBV9 and TRBJ2-4, reads DSGVTQTPKHLITATGQRVTLRCSPRSGDLSVYWYQQSLDQGLQFLIQYYNGEERAKGNILERFSAQQFPDLHSELNLSSLELGDSALYFCASSVGLAGVAKNIQYFGAGTRLSVL.